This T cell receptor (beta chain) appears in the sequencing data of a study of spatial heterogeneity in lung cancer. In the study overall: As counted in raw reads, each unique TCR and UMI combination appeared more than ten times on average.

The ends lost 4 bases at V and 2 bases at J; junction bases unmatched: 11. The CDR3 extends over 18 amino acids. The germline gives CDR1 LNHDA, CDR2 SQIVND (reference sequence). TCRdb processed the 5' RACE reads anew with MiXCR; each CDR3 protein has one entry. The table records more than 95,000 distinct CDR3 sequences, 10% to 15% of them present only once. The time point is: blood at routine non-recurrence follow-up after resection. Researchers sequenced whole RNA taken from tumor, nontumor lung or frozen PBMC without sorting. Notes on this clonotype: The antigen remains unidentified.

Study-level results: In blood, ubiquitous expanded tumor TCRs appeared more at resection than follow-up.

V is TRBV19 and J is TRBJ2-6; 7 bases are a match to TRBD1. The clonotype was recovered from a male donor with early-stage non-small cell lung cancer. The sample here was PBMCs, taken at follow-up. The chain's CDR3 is CASSTSGTARAGANVLTF. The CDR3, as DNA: TGTGCCAGTAGTACCTCCGGGACAGCGAGGGCTGGGGCCAACGTCCTGACTTTC.